A single sample is the source of the 9 T cell receptor beta chains below, sequenced in a study of T cell changes during pregnancy in multiple sclerosis. TCRdb's copy holds only in-frame clones and misses some; the assay was immunoSEQ multiplex PCR. The data show 91,000 or so clones, with around 92% seen just once and about 2% held by the top ten. The material was peripheral blood, obtained after pregnancy. These receptors came from a female donor with multiple sclerosis, enrolled in a pregnancy study.

This chain links TRBV6-5 with TRBJ1-2; 9 nucleotides agree with TRBD1. The CDR3 consists of 15 residues. Germline V gene data show CDR1 as MNHEY and CDR2 as SVGAGI. The V and J ends lost 4 bases and 5 bases, in that order; junction bases with no gene match: 8. DNA of the CDR3: TGTGCCAGCAGTTCCCCGGACAGGGGCTCATATGGCTACACCTTC. Its protein is CASSSPDRGSYGYTF.

The rearrangement uses TRBV4-2 and TRBJ2-3; 7 nucleotides agree with TRBD2. The CDR3 has 15 amino acids. V was clipped by 0 bases and J by 1 base; unmatched bases: 1. Germline V gene data show CDR1 as LGHNA and CDR2 as YNFKEQ. In nucleotides, the CDR3 is TGTGCCAGCAGCCAAGAAAGCGGGGGCACAGATACGCAGTATTTT. Translation gives CASSQESGGTDTQYF.

J is TRBJ2-7 and V is TRBV5-4; 9 bases fit TRBD2. The CDR3 loop spans 14 amino acids. V was clipped by 0 bases and J by 6 bases; unmatched bases: 4. In germline, CDR1 is SGHNT, CDR2 YYREEE (reference sequence). The CDR3 protein is CASSLEGLASEQYF. The CDR3 DNA follows: TGTGCCAGCAGCTTGGAGGGACTAGCAAGCGAGCAGTACTTC.

The rearrangement links TRBV5-1 to TRBJ2-7; 15 positions match TRBD2. Germline CDR1 and CDR2: SGHRS and YFSETQ. After removal of 0 bases from V and 3 bases from J, the junction contained 10 bases not matched to a gene. This CDR3 is built from 19 residues. The CDR3 is CASSLVPTGLAGGNYEQYF. The CDR3 DNA sequence: TGCGCCAGCAGCTTGGTTCCTACGGGACTAGCGGGGGGAAACTACGAGCAGTACTTC.

V gene TRBV19 combines with J gene TRBJ2-3, with D perhaps TRBD1 (6 bases). In germline, CDR1 is LNHDA, CDR2 SQIVND (reference sequence). Trimming stripped 4 bases from V and 0 bases from J, with 11 bases between. This CDR3 is 15 amino acids long. The chain's CDR3 is CASSTTGISTDTQYF. The CDR3, as DNA: TGTGCCAGTAGTACCACAGGGATCAGCACAGATACGCAGTATTTT.

This chain uses TRBV4-1 with TRBJ1-1, with 12 bases identical to TRBD1. The CDR3 runs 15 residues. Trimming took 1 base from V and 4 from J; bases not matched to a gene: 1. Germline CDR1 MGHRA, CDR2 YSYEKL. The chain's CDR3 is CASSQGDRGPTEAFF. The CDR3 bases are TGCGCCAGCAGCCAAGGGGACAGGGGGCCCACTGAAGCTTTCTTT.

In regard to this clone: The same CDR3 is also encoded by other DNA sequences in this sample. The chain employs TRBV5-1 and TRBJ1-1, with TRBD1 matching 9 bases. Per germline, CDR1 SGHRS and CDR2 YFSETQ. V lost 4 bases, J lost 2 bases, and 3 bases stayed unmatched. CDR3 length: 14 amino acids. CDR3: CASSIQGANTEAFF. The CDR3 DNA follows: TGCGCCAGCAGCATACAGGGGGCTAACACTGAAGCTTTCTTT.

V usage is TRBV19 and J usage is TRBJ1-2; TRBD1 matches 8 bases. In germline, CDR1 is LNHDA, CDR2 SQIVND (reference sequence). The ends lost 5 bases at V and 2 bases at J; junction bases unmatched: 10. The CDR3 is made up of 16 amino acids. The CDR3 is CASSPGTGPLNYGYTF. The CDR3, as DNA: TGTGCCAGTAGTCCTGGGACAGGCCCTCTAAACTATGGCTACACCTTC.

The CDR3 nucleotides read TGCAGTGCTAGCCCGGGGATTGAAGCTTTCTTT. Translation gives CSASPGIEAFF. This chain connects TRBV20-1 to TRBJ1-1, with unresolved D. CDR3 length equals 11 residues. Per germline, CDR1 DFQATT and CDR2 SNEGSKA (reference sequence). V lost 3 bases and J lost 7, with 9 bases in between.